This T cell receptor beta chain comes out of a study of T cell repertoires in cytomegalovirus infection. Study summary: Researchers turned to recently identified HLA-C-restricted CMV epitopes as well as well-studied HLA-B-restricted ones.

CDR3 length: 15 residues. Trimming cost V 4 bases and J 0 bases, with 10 bases left between them. Per germline, CDR1 DFQATT and CDR2 SNEGSKA (reference sequence). Via MiXCR, TCRdb re-called the reads, giving one row per CDR3 protein. This repertoire shows some 920,000 distinct CDR3 sequences, 31% found once; its top ten account for about an eighth. General study points: CMV carriers having the relevant HLA were flagged by cumulative public TCR beta family frequency.

Comments on this clonotype: Its antigen is not identified.

Sequencing was performed on cultured CD8+ T cells from PBMCs, taken from culture after CMV antigen stimulation. The source of this sequence is a human donor in good health (CMV status not recorded). Some clones in this sample may be carry-over from other donors' samples. J is TRBJ1-6 and V is TRBV20-1; D unclear. This CDR3 reads CSATTESSYNSPLHF. The CDR3 nucleotides read TGCAGTGCTACGACGGAGAGCTCCTATAATTCACCCCTCCACTTT.